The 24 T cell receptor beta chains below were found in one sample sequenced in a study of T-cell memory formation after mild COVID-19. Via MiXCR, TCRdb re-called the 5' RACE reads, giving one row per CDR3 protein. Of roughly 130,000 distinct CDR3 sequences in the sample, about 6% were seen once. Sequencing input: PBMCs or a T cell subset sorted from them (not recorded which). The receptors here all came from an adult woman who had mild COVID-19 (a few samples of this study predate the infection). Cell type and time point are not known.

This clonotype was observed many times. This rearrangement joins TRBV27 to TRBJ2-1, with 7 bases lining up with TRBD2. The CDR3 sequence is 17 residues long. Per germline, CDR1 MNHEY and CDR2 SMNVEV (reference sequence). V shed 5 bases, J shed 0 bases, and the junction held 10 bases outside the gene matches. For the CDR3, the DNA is TGTGCCAGCAGTCCTTCTTGGCGGGAGCACTCCTACAATGAGCAGTTCTTC. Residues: CASSPSWREHSYNEQFF.

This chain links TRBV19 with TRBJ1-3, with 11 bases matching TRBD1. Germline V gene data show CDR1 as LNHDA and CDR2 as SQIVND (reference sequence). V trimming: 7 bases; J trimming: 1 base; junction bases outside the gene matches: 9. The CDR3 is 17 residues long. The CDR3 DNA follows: TGTGCCAGTAATTCAGGGACAGGGGGAAGTTCTGGAAACACCATATATTTT. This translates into CASNSGTGGSSGNTIYF.

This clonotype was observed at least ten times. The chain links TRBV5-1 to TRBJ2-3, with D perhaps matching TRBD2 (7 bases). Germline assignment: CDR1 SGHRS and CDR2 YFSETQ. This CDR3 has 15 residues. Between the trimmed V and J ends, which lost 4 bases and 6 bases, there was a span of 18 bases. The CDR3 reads CASSPGGHMQDTQYF. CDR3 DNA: TGCGCCAGCAGCCCGGGGGGACACATGCAGGATACGCAGTATTTT.

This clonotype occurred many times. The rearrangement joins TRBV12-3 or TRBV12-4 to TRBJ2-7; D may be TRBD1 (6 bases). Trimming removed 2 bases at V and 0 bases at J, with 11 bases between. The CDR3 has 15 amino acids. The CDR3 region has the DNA TGTGCCAGCAGTTTAAGCACAGGGAGCTCCTACGAGCAGTACTTC. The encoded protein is CASSLSTGSSYEQYF.

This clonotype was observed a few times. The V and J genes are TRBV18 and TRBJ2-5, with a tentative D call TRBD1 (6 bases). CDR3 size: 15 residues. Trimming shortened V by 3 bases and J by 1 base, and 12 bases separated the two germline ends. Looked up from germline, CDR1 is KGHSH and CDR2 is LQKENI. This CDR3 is CASSPRTAPQETQYF. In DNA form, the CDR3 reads TGTGCCAGCTCACCTCGGACAGCTCCCCAAGAGACCCAGTACTTC.

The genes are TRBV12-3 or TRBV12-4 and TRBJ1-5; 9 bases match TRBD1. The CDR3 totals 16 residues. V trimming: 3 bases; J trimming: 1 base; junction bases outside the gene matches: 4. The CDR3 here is CASSFTGGRSNQPQHF. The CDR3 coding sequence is TGTGCCAGCAGTTTTACAGGGGGCCGGAGCAATCAGCCCCAGCATTTT.

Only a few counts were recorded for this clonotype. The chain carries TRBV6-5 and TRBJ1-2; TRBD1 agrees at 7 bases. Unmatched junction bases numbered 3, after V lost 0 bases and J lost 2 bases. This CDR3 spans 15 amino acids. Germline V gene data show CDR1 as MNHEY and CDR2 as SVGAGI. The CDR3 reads CASSYSPTGNYGYTF. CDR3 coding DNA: TGTGCCAGCAGTTACTCTCCGACAGGGAACTATGGCTACACCTTC.

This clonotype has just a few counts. The CDR3 loop reads CASSRPGAAETQYF. The CDR3 DNA reads TGTGCCAGCAGTCGGCCGGGGGCGGCGGAGACCCAGTACTTC. The genes are TRBV25-1 and TRBJ2-5, with D perhaps given as TRBD1 or TRBD2 (6 bases each). CDR3 length equals 14 residues. Germline V CDR1 and CDR2: MGHDK, SYGVNS. V dropped 5 bases and J dropped 5 bases, with 15 bases sitting between them. The entire variable domain, with the rest obtained from reference TRBV25-1 and TRBJ2-5, is as follows: EADIYQTPRYLVIGTGKKITLECSQTMGHDKMYWYQQDPGMELHLIHYSYGVNSTEKGDLSSESTVSRIRTEHFPLTLESARPSHTSQYLCASSRPGAAETQYFGPGTRLLVL.

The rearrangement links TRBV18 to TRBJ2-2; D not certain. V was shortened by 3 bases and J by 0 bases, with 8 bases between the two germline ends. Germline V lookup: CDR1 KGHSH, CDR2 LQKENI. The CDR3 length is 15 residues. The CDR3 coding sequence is TGTGCCAGCTCACCTGATCTCTCGAACACCGGGGAGCTGTTTTTT. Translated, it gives CASSPDLSNTGELFF.

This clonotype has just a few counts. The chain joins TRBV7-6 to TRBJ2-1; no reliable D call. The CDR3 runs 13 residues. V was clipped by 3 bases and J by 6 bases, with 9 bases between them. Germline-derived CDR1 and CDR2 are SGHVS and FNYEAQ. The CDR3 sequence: CASSLTLVNEQFF. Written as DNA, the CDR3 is TGTGCCAGCAGCTTGACCCTAGTCAATGAGCAGTTCTTC.

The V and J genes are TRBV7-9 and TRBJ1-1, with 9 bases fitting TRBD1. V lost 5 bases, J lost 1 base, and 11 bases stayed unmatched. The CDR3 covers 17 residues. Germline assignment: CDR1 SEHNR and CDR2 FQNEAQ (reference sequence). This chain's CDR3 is CASSHTAGGQGNTEAFF. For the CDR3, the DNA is TGTGCCAGCAGCCATACGGCGGGGGGACAGGGGAACACTGAAGCTTTCTTT.

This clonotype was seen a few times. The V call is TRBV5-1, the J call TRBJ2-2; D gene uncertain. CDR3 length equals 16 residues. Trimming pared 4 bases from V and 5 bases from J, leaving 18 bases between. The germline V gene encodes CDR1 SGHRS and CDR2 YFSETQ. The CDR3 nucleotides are TGCGCCAGCAGCCAATTCCGGGCCGATCGGACCGGGGAGCTGTTTTTT. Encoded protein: CASSQFRADRTGELFF.

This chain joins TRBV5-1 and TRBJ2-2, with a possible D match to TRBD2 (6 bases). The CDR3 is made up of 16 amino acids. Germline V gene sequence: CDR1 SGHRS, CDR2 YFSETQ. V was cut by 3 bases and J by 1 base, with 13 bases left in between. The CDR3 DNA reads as TGCGCCAGCAGCTCCGTGTGCGGGGTGAACACCGGGGAGCTGTTTTTT. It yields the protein CASSSVCGVNTGELFF.

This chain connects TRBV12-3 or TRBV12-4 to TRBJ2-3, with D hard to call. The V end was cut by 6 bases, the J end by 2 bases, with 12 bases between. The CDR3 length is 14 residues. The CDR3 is CASRVSLNTDTQYF. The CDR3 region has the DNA TGTGCCAGCAGAGTTAGCCTTAACACAGATACGCAGTATTTT.

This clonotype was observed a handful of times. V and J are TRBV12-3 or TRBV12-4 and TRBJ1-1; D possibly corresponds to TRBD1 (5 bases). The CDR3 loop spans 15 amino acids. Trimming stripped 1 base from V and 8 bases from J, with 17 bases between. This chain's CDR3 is CASSLGGTLKGEAFF. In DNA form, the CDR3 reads TGTGCCAGCAGTTTAGGGGGCACTCTAAAGGGGGAAGCTTTCTTT.

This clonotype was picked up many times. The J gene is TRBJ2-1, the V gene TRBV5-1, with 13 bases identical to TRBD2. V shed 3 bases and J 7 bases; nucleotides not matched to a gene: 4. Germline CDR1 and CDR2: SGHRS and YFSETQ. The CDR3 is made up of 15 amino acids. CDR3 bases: TGCGCCAGCAGCTCCACTAGCGGGGGGGCGAATGAGCAGTTCTTC. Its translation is CASSSTSGGANEQFF. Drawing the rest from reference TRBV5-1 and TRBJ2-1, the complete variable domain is KAGVTQTPRYLIKTRGQQVTLSCSPISGHRSVSWYQQTPGQGLQFLFEYFSETQRNKGNFPGRFSGRQFSNSRSEMNVSTLELGDSALYLCASSSTSGGANEQFFGPGTRLTVL.

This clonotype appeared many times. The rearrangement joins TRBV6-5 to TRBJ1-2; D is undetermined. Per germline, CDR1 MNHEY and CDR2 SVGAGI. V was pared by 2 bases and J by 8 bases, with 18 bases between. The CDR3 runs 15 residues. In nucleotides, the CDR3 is TGTGCCAGCAGTTACCGGTTCGTCGGGGTGGACGGCTACACCTTC. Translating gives CASSYRFVGVDGYTF.

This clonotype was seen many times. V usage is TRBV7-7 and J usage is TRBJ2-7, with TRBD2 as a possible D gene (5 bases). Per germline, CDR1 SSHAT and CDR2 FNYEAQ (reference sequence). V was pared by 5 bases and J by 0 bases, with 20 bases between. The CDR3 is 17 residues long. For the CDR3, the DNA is TGTGCCAGCAGCCCCATCGTTAGGCAGGCGGGCTCCTACGAGCAGTACTTC. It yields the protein CASSPIVRQAGSYEQYF.

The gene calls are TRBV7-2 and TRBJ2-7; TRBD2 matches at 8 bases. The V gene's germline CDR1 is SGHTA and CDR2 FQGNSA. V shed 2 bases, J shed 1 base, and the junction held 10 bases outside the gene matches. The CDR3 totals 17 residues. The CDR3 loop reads CASSLRGGAGDSYEQYF. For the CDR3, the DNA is TGTGCCAGCAGCTTAAGGGGAGGAGCGGGAGATTCCTACGAGCAGTACTTC.

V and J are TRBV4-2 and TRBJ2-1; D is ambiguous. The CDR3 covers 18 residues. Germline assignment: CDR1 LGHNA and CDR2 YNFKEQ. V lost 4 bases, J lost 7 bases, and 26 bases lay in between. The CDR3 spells CASSRLDHSDGPGNEQFF. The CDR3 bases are TGTGCCAGCAGCCGTCTGGACCACAGCGATGGGCCGGGTAATGAGCAGTTCTTC.

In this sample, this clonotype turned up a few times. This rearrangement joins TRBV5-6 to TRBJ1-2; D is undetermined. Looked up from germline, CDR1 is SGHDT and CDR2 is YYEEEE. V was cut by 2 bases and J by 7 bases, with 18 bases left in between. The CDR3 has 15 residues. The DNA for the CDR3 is TGTGCCAGCAGCTTACGGCCGGGCCTAACGGGTGGCTACACCTTC. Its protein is CASSLRPGLTGGYTF.

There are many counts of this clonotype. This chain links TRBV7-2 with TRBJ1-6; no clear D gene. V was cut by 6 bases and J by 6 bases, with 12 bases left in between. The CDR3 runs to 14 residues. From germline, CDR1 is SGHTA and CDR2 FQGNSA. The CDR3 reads CASRGQRGNSPLHF. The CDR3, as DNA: TGTGCCAGCAGGGGTCAGCGGGGTAATTCACCCCTCCACTTT.

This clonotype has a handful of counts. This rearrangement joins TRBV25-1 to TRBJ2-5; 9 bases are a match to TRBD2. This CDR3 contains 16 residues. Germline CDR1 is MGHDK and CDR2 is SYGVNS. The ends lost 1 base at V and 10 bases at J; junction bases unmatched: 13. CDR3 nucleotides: TGTGCCAGCAGTGAATTGAAGAGCGGGGGGACTAACGACCAGTACTTC. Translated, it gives CASSELKSGGTNDQYF.

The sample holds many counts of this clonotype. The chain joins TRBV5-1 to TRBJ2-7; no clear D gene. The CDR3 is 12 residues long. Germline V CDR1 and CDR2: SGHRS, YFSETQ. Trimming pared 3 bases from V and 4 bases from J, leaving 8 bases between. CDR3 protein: CASSSRAYEQYF. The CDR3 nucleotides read TGCGCCAGCAGCTCCCGGGCATACGAGCAGTACTTC.